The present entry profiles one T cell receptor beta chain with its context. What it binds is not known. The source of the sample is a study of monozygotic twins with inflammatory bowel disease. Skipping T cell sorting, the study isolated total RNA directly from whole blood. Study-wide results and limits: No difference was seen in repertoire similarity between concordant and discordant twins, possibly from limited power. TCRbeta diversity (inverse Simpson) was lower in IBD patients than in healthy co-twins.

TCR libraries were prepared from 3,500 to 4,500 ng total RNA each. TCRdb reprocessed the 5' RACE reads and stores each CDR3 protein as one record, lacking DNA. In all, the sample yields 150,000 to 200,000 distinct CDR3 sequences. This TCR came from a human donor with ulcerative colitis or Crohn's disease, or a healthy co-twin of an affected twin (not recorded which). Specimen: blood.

The CDR3 here is CASSLTPTGFVNEQFF. J is TRBJ2-1 and V is TRBV27; the TCRdb call, TRBD1, lacks DNA for checking. The V gene's germline CDR1 is MNHEY and CDR2 SMNVEV (reference sequence). The length of the CDR3 is 16 residues.